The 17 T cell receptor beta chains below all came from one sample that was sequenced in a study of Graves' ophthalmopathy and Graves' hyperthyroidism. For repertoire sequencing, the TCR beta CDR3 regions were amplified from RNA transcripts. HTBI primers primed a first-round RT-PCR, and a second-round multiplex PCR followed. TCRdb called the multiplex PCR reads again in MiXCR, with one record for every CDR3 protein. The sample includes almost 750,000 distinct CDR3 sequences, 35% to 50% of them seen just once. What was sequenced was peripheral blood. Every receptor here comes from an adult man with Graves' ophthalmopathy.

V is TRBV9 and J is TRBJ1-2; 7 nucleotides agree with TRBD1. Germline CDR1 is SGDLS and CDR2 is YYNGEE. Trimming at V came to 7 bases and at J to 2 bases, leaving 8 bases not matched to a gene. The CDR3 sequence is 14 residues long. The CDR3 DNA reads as TGTGCCAGCTCACCGGACAGGAGCAACTATGGCTACACCTTC. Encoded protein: CASSPDRSNYGYTF.

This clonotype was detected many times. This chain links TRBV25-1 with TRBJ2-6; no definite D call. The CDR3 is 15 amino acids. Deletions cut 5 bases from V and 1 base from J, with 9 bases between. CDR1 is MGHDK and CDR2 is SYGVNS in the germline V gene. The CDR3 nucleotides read TGTGCCAGCAGTTCCCCGTATTCTGGGGCCAACGTCCTGACTTTC. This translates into CASSSPYSGANVLTF.

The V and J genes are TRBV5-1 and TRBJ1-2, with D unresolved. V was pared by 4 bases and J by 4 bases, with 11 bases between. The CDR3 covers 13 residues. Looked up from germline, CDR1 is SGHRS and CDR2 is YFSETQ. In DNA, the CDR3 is TGCGCCAGCAGCAAATCAGATAGCTATGGCTACACCTTC. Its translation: CASSKSDSYGYTF.

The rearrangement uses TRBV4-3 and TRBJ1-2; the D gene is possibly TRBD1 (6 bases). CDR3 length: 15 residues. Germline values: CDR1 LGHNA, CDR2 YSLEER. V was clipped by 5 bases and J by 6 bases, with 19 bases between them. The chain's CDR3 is CASSSPTGYHNGYTF. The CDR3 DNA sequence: TGCGCCAGCAGCTCCCCAACAGGGTACCACAATGGCTACACCTTC.

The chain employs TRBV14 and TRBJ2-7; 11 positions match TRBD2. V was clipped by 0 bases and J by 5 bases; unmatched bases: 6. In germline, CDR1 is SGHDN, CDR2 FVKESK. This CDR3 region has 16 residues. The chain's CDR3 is CASSQELAGVSHEQYV. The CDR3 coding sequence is TGTGCCAGCAGCCAAGAACTAGCGGGAGTAAGCCACGAGCAGTACGTC.

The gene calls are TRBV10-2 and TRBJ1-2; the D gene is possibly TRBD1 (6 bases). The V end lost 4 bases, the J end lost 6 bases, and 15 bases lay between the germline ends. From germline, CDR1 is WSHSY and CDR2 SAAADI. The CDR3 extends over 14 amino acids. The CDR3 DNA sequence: TGCGCCAGCAGTGTGACGGGACAAACCCATGGCTACACCTTC. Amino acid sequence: CASSVTGQTHGYTF.

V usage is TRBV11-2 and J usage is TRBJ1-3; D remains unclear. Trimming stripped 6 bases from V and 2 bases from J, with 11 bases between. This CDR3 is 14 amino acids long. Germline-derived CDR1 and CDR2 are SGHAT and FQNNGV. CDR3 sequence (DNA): TGTGCCAGCAGTCGCTTTGGGACTGGAAACACCATATATTTT. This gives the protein CASSRFGTGNTIYF.

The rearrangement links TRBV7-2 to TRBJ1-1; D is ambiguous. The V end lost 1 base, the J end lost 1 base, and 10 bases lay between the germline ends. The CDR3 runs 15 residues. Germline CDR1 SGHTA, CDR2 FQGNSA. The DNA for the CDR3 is TGTGCCAGCAGCTTAGTGGGGAGCGCGAACACTGAAGCTTTCTTT. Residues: CASSLVGSANTEAFF.

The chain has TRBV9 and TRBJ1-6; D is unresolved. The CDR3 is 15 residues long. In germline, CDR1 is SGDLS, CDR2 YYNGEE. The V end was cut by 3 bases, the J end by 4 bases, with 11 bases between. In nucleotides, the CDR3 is TGTGCCAGCAGCGCAGACTTCGATTATAATTCACCCCTCCACTTT. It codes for CASSADFDYNSPLHF.

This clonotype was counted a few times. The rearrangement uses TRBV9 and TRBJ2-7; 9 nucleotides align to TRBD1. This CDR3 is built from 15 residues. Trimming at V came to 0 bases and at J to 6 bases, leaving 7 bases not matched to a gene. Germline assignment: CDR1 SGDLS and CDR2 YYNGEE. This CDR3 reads CASSVVGGTGTEQYF. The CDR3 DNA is TGTGCCAGCAGCGTAGTGGGGGGGACAGGGACCGAGCAGTACTTC.

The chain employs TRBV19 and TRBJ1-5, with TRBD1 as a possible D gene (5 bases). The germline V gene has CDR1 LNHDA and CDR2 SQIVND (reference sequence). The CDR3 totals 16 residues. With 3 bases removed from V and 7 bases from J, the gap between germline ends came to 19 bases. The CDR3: CASSMRQNYPGQPQHF. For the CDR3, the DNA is TGTGCCAGTAGTATGAGACAGAATTATCCCGGCCAGCCCCAGCATTTT.

This chain's CDR3 is CATSRGTTPRHDYGYTF. CDR3 bases: TGTGCCACCAGCAGAGGGACGACGCCCCGGCACGACTATGGCTACACCTTC. The chain links TRBV15 to TRBJ1-2; D not resolved. Germline-derived CDR1 and CDR2 are LNHNV and YYDKDF (reference sequence). V dropped 1 base and J dropped 3 bases, with 18 bases sitting between them. The CDR3 has 17 amino acids.

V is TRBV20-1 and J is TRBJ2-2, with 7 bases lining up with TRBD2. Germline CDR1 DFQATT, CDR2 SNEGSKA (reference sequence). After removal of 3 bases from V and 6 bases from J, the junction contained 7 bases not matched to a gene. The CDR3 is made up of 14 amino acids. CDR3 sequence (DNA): TGCAGTGCTAGGGGGGGGACTGTAGCCGGGGAGCTGTTTTTT. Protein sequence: CSARGGTVAGELFF.

CDR3 in amino acids: CASSGASSLGQGANSPLHF. The CDR3 nucleotides are TGTGCCAGCAGTGGTGCCAGCAGCCTGGGACAGGGAGCTAATTCACCCCTCCACTTT. The rearrangement uses TRBV25-1 and TRBJ1-6; the match to TRBD1 covers 9 bases. From germline, CDR1 is MGHDK and CDR2 SYGVNS. CDR3 length: 19 amino acids. V shed 4 bases, J shed 6 bases, and the junction held 16 bases outside the gene matches.

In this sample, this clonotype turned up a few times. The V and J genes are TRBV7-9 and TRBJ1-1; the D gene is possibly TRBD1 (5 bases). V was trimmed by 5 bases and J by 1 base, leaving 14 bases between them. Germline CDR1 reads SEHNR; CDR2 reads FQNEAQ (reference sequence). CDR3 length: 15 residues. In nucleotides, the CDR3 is TGTGCCAGCAGCCCCGGGGGGATTAAGAACACTGAAGCTTTCTTT. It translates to CASSPGGIKNTEAFF. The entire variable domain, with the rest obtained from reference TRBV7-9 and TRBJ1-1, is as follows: DTGVSQNPRHKITKRGQNVTFRCDPISEHNRLYWYRQTLGQGPEFLTYFQNEAQLEKSRLLSDRFSAERPKGSFSTLEIQRTEQGDSAMYLCASSPGGIKNTEAFFGQGTRLTVV.

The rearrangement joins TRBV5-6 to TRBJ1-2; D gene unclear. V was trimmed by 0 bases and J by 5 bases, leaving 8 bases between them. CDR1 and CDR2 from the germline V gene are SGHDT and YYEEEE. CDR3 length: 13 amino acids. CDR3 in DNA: TGTGCCAGCAGCTTGGGCGAATTATATGGCTACACCTTC. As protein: CASSLGELYGYTF.

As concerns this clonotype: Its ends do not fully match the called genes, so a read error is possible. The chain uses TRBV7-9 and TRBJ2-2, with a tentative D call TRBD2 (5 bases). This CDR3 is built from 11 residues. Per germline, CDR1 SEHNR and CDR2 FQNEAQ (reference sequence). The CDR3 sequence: CASTEGGQLFF. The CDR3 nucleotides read TGTGCCAGCACCGAAGGCGGGCAGCTGTTTTTT.